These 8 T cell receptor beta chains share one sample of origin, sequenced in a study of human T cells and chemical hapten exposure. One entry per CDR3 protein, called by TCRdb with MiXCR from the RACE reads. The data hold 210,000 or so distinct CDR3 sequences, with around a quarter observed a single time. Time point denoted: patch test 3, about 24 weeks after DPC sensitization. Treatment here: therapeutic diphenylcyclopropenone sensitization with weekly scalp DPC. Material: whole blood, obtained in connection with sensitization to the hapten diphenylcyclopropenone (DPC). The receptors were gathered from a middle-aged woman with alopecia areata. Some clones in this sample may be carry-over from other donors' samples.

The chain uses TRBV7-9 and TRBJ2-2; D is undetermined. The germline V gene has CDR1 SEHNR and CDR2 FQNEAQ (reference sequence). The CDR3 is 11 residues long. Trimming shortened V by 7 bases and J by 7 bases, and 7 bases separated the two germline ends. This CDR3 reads CASTENGELFF. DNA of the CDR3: TGTGCCAGCACCGAAAACGGGGAGCTGTTTTTT.

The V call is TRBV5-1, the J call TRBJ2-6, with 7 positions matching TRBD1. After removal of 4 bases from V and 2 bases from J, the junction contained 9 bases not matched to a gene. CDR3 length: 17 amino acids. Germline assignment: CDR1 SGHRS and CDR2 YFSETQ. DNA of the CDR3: TGCGCCAGCAGCATAGGGACAGCCCAAGCTGGGGCCAACGTCCTGACTTTC. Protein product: CASSIGTAQAGANVLTF. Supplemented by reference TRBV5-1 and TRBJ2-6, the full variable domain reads KAGVTQTPRYLIKTRGQQVTLSCSPISGHRSVSWYQQTPGQGLQFLFEYFSETQRNKGNFPGRFSGRQFSNSRSEMNVSTLELGDSALYLCASSIGTAQAGANVLTFGAGSRLTVL.

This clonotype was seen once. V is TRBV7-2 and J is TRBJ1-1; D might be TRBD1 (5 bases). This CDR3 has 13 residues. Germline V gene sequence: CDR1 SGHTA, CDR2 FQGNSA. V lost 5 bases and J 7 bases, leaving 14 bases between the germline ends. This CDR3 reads CASSPSGLGEAFF. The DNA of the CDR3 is TGTGCCAGCAGCCCGTCAGGGTTAGGTGAAGCTTTCTTT.

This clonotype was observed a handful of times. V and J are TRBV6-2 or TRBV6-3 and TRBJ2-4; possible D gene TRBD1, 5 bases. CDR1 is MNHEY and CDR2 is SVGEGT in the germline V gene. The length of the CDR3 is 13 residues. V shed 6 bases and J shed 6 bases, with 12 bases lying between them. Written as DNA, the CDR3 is TGTGCCAGCAGCTCACCCGACAGAAACATTCAGTACTTC. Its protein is CASSSPDRNIQYF.

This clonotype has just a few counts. Here the CDR3 DNA reads TGCGCCAGCAGCACGGAAGCCTTTAGTGACAATGAGCAGTTCTTC. This sequence encodes CASSTEAFSDNEQFF. This chain joins TRBV4-3 and TRBJ2-1; D unresolved. From germline, CDR1 is LGHNA and CDR2 YSLEER. V lost 5 bases, J lost 5 bases, and 16 bases lay in between. This CDR3 is 15 amino acids long.

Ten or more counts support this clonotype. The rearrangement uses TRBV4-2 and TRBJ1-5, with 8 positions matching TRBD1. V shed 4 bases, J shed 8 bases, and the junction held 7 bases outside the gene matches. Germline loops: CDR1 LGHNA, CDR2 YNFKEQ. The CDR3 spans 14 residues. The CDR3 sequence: CASSPGQGTEPQHF. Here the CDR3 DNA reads TGTGCCAGCAGCCCAGGACAGGGTACCGAGCCCCAGCATTTT.

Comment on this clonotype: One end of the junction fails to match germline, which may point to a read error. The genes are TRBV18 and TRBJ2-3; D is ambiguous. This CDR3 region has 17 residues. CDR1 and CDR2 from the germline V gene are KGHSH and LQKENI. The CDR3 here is CASTPTTRPSITDTQYF. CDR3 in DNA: TGTGCCAGCACACCCACCACCAGACCCTCAATCACAGATACGCAGTATTTT.

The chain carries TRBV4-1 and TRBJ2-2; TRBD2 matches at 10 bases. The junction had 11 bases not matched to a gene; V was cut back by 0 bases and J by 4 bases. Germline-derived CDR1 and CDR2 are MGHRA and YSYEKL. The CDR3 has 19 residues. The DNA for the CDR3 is TGCGCCAGCAGCCAAGATGTGGCTAGCGGGAGATCACGCACCGGGGAGCTGTTTTTT. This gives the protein CASSQDVASGRSRTGELFF.